This TCR beta chain stems from a study of yellow fever vaccine responses in identical twins. Note on this clonotype: What it recognizes is unknown.

Findings and limits, study-wide: Twins' vaccine T cell responses reportedly seemed partly convergent and partly personalized.

TCRdb processed the RT-PCR reads anew with MiXCR; each CDR3 protein has one entry. The table records 550 to 800 distinct CDR3 sequences, about 80% of them present only once. There are 15 residues in the CDR3. CDR1 and CDR2 from the germline V gene are SEHNR and FQNEAQ (reference sequence). The ends lost 5 bases at V and 6 bases at J; junction bases unmatched: 10. The rearrangement links TRBV7-9 to TRBJ2-7, with 10 bases matching TRBD1. The sample was T cells from blood (PBMCs), unsorted or a sorted subset (not recorded which), taken before or after yellow fever vaccination (not recorded which). The TCR originated in a female donor who received the yellow fever vaccine. For the CDR3, the DNA is TGTGCCAGCAGCCCCGTATTCGACAGGGGGCGCGAGCAGTACTTC. It is translated as CASSPVFDRGREQYF.